This entry lists 9 T cell receptor beta chains sequenced from one sample in a study of shared clonotypes between healthy human individuals. Assay: immunoSEQ multiplex PCR; the TCRdb copy retains only in-frame clones and omits some. The repertoire holds approximately 1,500,000 clones, with 95% to 99% as singletons. The material sequenced was naive CD4+ T cells sorted from blood. The subset was: CD45RA+ positively selected. These receptors were collected from a man aged 25-40 years in good health.

The chain recombines TRBV28 with TRBJ1-1; 7 bases map to TRBD1. The CDR3 is 14 amino acids. Per germline, CDR1 MDHEN and CDR2 SYDVKM. Germline trimming cut 6 bases from V and 9 bases from J; bases unmatched to any gene: 13. CDR3 sequence reads: CASRGPSRGEKAFF. The CDR3 DNA follows: TGTGCCAGCAGGGGGCCTAGCAGGGGGGAAAAAGCTTTCTTT.

This clone was picked up one time. V and J are TRBV14 and TRBJ2-3, with no clear D. In germline, CDR1 is SGHDN, CDR2 FVKESK. This CDR3 is built from 14 residues. V was trimmed by 1 base and J by 0 bases, leaving 5 bases between them. This chain's CDR3 is CASSQGKSTDTQYF. In nucleotides, the CDR3 is TGTGCCAGCAGCCAAGGAAAAAGCACAGATACGCAGTATTTT.

The rearrangement joins TRBV7-8 to TRBJ2-7; D is perhaps TRBD2 (6 bases). This CDR3 is 15 amino acids long. Trimming stripped 2 bases from V and 3 bases from J, with 14 bases between. Germline lookup yields CDR1 SGHVS and CDR2 FQNEAQ. As DNA, the CDR3 is TGTGCCAGCAGCTTACTCGGCGGGAAAGACTACGAGCAGTACTTC. This encodes CASSLLGGKDYEQYF.

The chain employs TRBV29-1 and TRBJ1-4, with unresolved D. Germline V gives CDR1 SQVTM, CDR2 ANQGSEA. With 7 bases removed from V and 5 bases from J, the gap between germline ends came to 17 bases. This CDR3 is 14 amino acids long. In DNA, the CDR3 is TGCAGCGCATCTCAAGGGCCGAAGAATGAAAAACTGTTTTTT. Its protein product is CSASQGPKNEKLFF.

This chain links TRBV15 with TRBJ2-5; 8 bases fit TRBD1. The CDR3 loop spans 15 amino acids. The germline V gene has CDR1 LNHNV and CDR2 YYDKDF (reference sequence). V dropped 3 bases and J dropped 2; count of bases not matched to a gene: 5. The CDR3 DNA follows: TGTGCCACCAGCAGGGGTAGGACAGGGCAAGAGACCCAGTACTTC. Translated: CATSRGRTGQETQYF. Together with reference TRBV15 and TRBJ2-5, the CDR3 gives the full variable domain: DAMVIQNPRYQVTQFGKPVTLSCSQTLNHNVMYWYQQKSSQAPKLLFHYYDKDFNNEADTPDNFQSRRPNTSFCFLDIRSPGLGDTAMYLCATSRGRTGQETQYFGPGTRLLVL.

V and J are TRBV5-1 and TRBJ1-4, with a tentative D call TRBD1 (5 bases). This CDR3 comprises 15 residues. In germline, CDR1 is SGHRS, CDR2 YFSETQ. Trimming shortened V by 0 bases and J by 10 bases, and 16 bases separated the two germline ends. The CDR3 loop is CASSLVWGEGGKLFF. The DNA of the CDR3 is TGCGCCAGCAGCTTGGTTTGGGGGGAAGGTGGAAAACTGTTTTTT. Full variable domain (outside the CDR3, taken from reference TRBV5-1 and TRBJ1-4): KAGVTQTPRYLIKTRGQQVTLSCSPISGHRSVSWYQQTPGQGLQFLFEYFSETQRNKGNFPGRFSGRQFSNSRSEMNVSTLELGDSALYLCASSLVWGEGGKLFFGSGTQLSVL.

DNA for the CDR3: TGCAGCGTTGGGGGGCACTACGAGCAGTACTTC. The encoded protein is CSVGGHYEQYF. V gene TRBV29-1 combines with J gene TRBJ2-7, with a tentative D call TRBD1 (6 bases). CDR3 length: 11 amino acids. Trimming shortened V by 4 bases and J by 3 bases, and 7 bases separated the two germline ends. Germline CDR1 reads SQVTM; CDR2 reads ANQGSEA.

The chain carries TRBV28 and TRBJ2-7, with 8 bases that match TRBD2. The CDR3 runs 17 residues. V lost 7 bases, J lost 0 bases, and 14 bases stayed unmatched. The V gene's germline CDR1 is MDHEN and CDR2 SYDVKM. The CDR3: CASIRGMERGTSYEQYF. CDR3 sequence (DNA): TGTGCCAGCATTAGGGGAATGGAGCGGGGGACCTCCTACGAGCAGTACTTC.

This sequence joins TRBV7-8 and TRBJ1-2, with D unresolved. The CDR3 sequence is 15 residues long. The V end was cut by 2 bases, the J end by 3 bases, with 13 bases between. The germline V gene has CDR1 SGHVS and CDR2 FQNEAQ. The DNA of the CDR3 is TGTGCCAGCAGCTTACTCGAGGGTCGCGACTATGGCTACACCTTC. Translated: CASSLLEGRDYGYTF.